This TCR beta chain was sequenced for a study of T cells in Graves' hyperthyroidism and ophthalmopathy. Study context: At initial diagnosis, before any treatment had begun, peripheral blood was obtained.

Exclusion of a patient resulted from uncontrolled infection, other autoimmune disease, pregnancy or lactation. RNA transcripts served as the template for amplifying TCR beta CDR3 regions. Initially, a first-round RT-PCR of the TCR CDR3 employed the HTBI primer set. In TCRdb, the multiplex PCR reads were re-called with MiXCR into one record per CDR3 protein. Of more than 300,000 distinct CDR3 sequences listed, roughly 13% are singletons. Whole-study results and caveats: From stable hyperthyroidism, ophthalmopathy was separated by a 13 V-J model.

At least ten counts were recorded for this clonotype. Its target is not known. CDR3 length equals 13 residues. Trimming at V came to 6 bases and at J to 6 bases, leaving 7 bases not matched to a gene. Germline-derived CDR1 and CDR2 are MDHEN and SYDVKM. The sequencing input was blood. The sequence was obtained from a woman in her late teens or twenties with Graves' hyperthyroidism. The J gene is TRBJ2-7, the V gene TRBV28; 8 bases line up with TRBD1. CDR3 region: CASRTRTGREQYF. CDR3 nucleotide sequence: TGTGCCAGCAGAACCAGGACAGGGCGCGAGCAGTACTTC.